Below, 30 T cell receptor beta chains from the same sample are listed, as sequenced in a study of T cells in Graves' hyperthyroidism and ophthalmopathy. RNA transcripts served as the template for amplifying TCR beta CDR3 regions. First-round RT-PCR of the TCR CDR3 relied on the HTBI primer set. One entry per CDR3 protein, called by TCRdb with MiXCR from the multiplex PCR reads. The table has about 360,000 distinct CDR3 sequences, roughly 25% seen once; the top ten hold less than 85%. The sample taken for sequencing was blood. The receptors were sampled from a man aged 50 to 59 with Graves' hyperthyroidism.

This clonotype was counted only a few times. The chain carries TRBV7-9 and TRBJ1-2; perhaps TRBD1 as D (5 bases). V was clipped by 4 bases and J by 5 bases, with 20 bases between them. Per germline, CDR1 SEHNR and CDR2 FQNEAQ (reference sequence). CDR3 length: 16 amino acids. CDR3 in DNA: TGTGCCAGCAGCTCTTGGGGGTCAGATAGGGATTATGGCTACACCTTC. Translated, it gives CASSSWGSDRDYGYTF. Combining the CDR3 with reference TRBV7-9 and TRBJ1-2 gives the whole variable domain DTGVSQNPRHKITKRGQNVTFRCDPISEHNRLYWYRQTLGQGPEFLTYFQNEAQLEKSRLLSDRFSAERPKGSFSTLEIQRTEQGDSAMYLCASSSWGSDRDYGYTFGSGTRLTVV.

The chain carries TRBV7-8 and TRBJ2-1; 7 nucleotides agree with TRBD1. The germline gives CDR1 SGHVS, CDR2 FQNEAQ. The trim removed 5 bases at V and 8 bases at J, leaving 12 bases unmatched. The CDR3 runs to 15 residues. The CDR3 sequence: CASSPRGRGYDEQFF. The CDR3 DNA reads TGTGCCAGCAGCCCCAGGGGCAGGGGGTACGATGAGCAGTTCTTC.

The J gene is TRBJ1-5, the V gene TRBV7-8; D may be TRBD1 (5 bases). CDR1 is SGHVS, CDR2 FQNEAQ, per germline. The CDR3 spans 14 residues. V gave up 3 bases and J gave up 4 bases, with 10 bases separating them. In DNA form, the CDR3 reads TGTGCCAGCAGCTTTGGAGGGACTAATCAGCCCCAGCATTTT. This sequence encodes CASSFGGTNQPQHF.

The gene calls are TRBV6-1 and TRBJ2-5; D may be TRBD1 or TRBD2 (5 bases each). The CDR3 length is 12 residues. In germline, CDR1 is MNHNS, CDR2 SASEGT. Trimming shortened V by 8 bases and J by 14 bases, and 21 bases separated the two germline ends. CDR3 region: CASGVLRDALYF. The CDR3 region has the DNA TGTGCCAGCGGAGTCCTCCGGGACGCCTTATACTTC.

The chain is built from TRBV6-1 and TRBJ2-3, with 7 bases identical to TRBD2. The ends lost 5 bases at V and 1 base at J; junction bases unmatched: 9. Germline V gene data show CDR1 as MNHNS and CDR2 as SASEGT. This CDR3 is 16 amino acids long. CDR3 sequence: CASSYKAGWGTDTQYF. The DNA of the CDR3 is TGTGCCAGCAGTTACAAAGCGGGGTGGGGCACAGATACGCAGTATTTT.

A note on this clonotype: A single base separates this from a much larger clone, so it may be a read error. Without the conserved terminal phenylalanine or tryptophan, this CDR3 likely stems from a read error. The chain couples TRBV2 to TRBJ1-5; 8 nucleotides match TRBD1. Germline V gives CDR1 SNHLY, CDR2 FYNNEI. The V and J ends lost 6 bases and 5 bases, in that order; junction bases with no gene match: 6. The CDR3 sequence is 14 residues long. The CDR3 is CASRGDRGDQPQHS. The DNA for the CDR3 is TGTGCCAGCAGGGGCGACAGGGGTGATCAGCCCCAGCATTCT.

CDR3: CASSFYRTDTQYF. DNA of the CDR3: TGTGCCAGCAGTTTTTACAGAACAGATACGCAGTATTTT. This sequence joins TRBV6-2 or TRBV6-3 and TRBJ2-3; D unclear. Trimming left V 4 bases short and J 3 bases short, with 8 bases between. From germline, CDR1 is MNHEY and CDR2 SVGEGT. The CDR3 spans 13 residues.

The gene calls are TRBV10-2 and TRBJ2-5; 7 bases match TRBD1. J lost 7 bases, V lost 3 bases, and 5 bases had no gene match. Germline V gene data show CDR1 as WSHSY and CDR2 as SAAADI. There are 13 residues in the CDR3. The chain's CDR3 is CASSEDRTGTQYF. CDR3 in DNA: TGCGCCAGCAGTGAAGACAGGACAGGGACCCAGTACTTC.

V gene TRBV7-3 combines with J gene TRBJ1-5, with a weak D call TRBD1 (5 bases). CDR3 length: 12 residues. With 3 bases removed from V and 8 bases from J, the gap between germline ends came to 8 bases. Germline CDR1 and CDR2: SGHTA and FQGTGA. The CDR3 sequence is CASSFRVKPQHF. DNA for the CDR3: TGTGCCAGCAGCTTCAGGGTTAAGCCCCAGCATTTT.

In this sample, this clonotype turned up a few times. The chain combines TRBV29-1 with TRBJ1-4; D is perhaps TRBD1 (6 bases). Trimming cost V 1 base and J 7 bases, with 19 bases left between them. The CDR3 is made up of 16 amino acids. Per germline, CDR1 SQVTM and CDR2 ANQGSEA. CDR3 residues: CSVEGQTGAVFEKLFF. CDR3 DNA: TGCAGCGTTGAAGGCCAGACGGGGGCGGTTTTTGAAAAACTGTTTTTT. Full variable domain (rest looked up from reference TRBV29-1 and TRBJ1-4): SAVISQKPSRDICQRGTSLTIQCQVDSQVTMMFWYRQQPGQSLTLIATANQGSEATYESGFVIDKFPISRPNLTFSTLTVSNMSPEDSSIYLCSVEGQTGAVFEKLFFGSGTQLSVL.

This chain links TRBV6-1 with TRBJ1-1; no reliable D call. V was clipped by 1 base and J by 5 bases, with 5 bases between them. This CDR3 spans 12 amino acids. Germline CDR1 MNHNS, CDR2 SASEGT. The CDR3 DNA sequence: TGTGCCAGCAGTGAAGTTGGGACTGAAGCTTTCTTT. It translates to CASSEVGTEAFF.

The chain recombines TRBV3-1 with TRBJ2-5, with 7 bases matching TRBD2. The ends lost 1 base at V and 5 bases at J; junction bases unmatched: 7. The CDR3 runs to 15 residues. CDR1 LGHDT and CDR2 YNNKEL come from the germline V gene (reference sequence). This CDR3 is CASSQAPGTTETQYF. CDR3 coding DNA: TGTGCCAGCAGCCAAGCCCCCGGGACTACTGAGACCCAGTACTTC.

This clonotype was detected only a few times. The chain couples TRBV12-3 or TRBV12-4 to TRBJ1-5; D possibly corresponds to TRBD1 (6 bases). V lost 6 bases to trimming and J lost 1 base, with 16 bases between them. The CDR3 loop spans 16 amino acids. The CDR3 DNA sequence: TGTGCCAGCAGCCTAAGTTTCACAGGGAGCAATCAGCCCCAGCATTTT. The encoded protein is CASSLSFTGSNQPQHF.

This clonotype occurred a few times. The rearrangement joins TRBV27 to TRBJ2-7, with D uncertain. Germline assignment: CDR1 MNHEY and CDR2 SMNVEV (reference sequence). V was cut by 5 bases and J by 6 bases, with 14 bases left in between. The CDR3 has 13 amino acids. The DNA for the CDR3 is TGTGCCAGCAGTCCCTCGACCCGAACCGAGCAGTACTTC. Translation gives CASSPSTRTEQYF.

This clonotype was detected only a few times. This chain connects TRBV7-9 to TRBJ2-2, with D possibly called TRBD1 or TRBD2 (5 bases each). Germline V lookup: CDR1 SEHNR, CDR2 FQNEAQ (reference sequence). The CDR3 consists of 14 residues. V was clipped by 10 bases and J by 2 bases, with 14 bases between them. CDR3 sequence (DNA): TGTGCCACCCAAGCCGGGGCAAACACCGGGGAGCTGTTTTTT. It translates to CATQAGANTGELFF.

The chain is built from TRBV3-1 and TRBJ2-3, with 14 bases fitting TRBD2. The CDR3 contains 15 residues. Germline V gives CDR1 LGHDT, CDR2 YNNKEL (reference sequence). The V and J ends lost 8 bases and 5 bases, in that order; junction bases with no gene match: 6. CDR3 residues: CASGGLAGVEDTQYF. For the CDR3, the DNA is TGTGCCAGCGGGGGACTAGCGGGAGTGGAAGATACGCAGTATTTT.

The chain couples TRBV28 to TRBJ2-7; 7 bases map to TRBD1. V shed 7 bases, J shed 2 bases, and the junction held 5 bases outside the gene matches. Germline CDR1 reads MDHEN; CDR2 reads SYDVKM. The CDR3 extends over 13 amino acids. This CDR3 reads CASKTQGAYEQYF. The DNA of the CDR3 is TGTGCCAGCAAAACCCAGGGGGCCTACGAGCAGTACTTC.

The chain has TRBV6-2 or TRBV6-3 and TRBJ1-6; 8 positions match TRBD1. Germline V gives CDR1 MNHEY, CDR2 SVGEGT. The CDR3 contains 15 residues. V shed 4 bases and J 7 bases; nucleotides not matched to a gene: 6. The CDR3 DNA reads as TGTGCCAGCAGTTCCCCCAGGACAGGGAATTCACCCCTCCACTTT. This sequence encodes CASSSPRTGNSPLHF.

This clonotype appeared a few times. J is TRBJ2-5 and V is TRBV19; D possibly corresponds to TRBD1 (6 bases). V was pared by 8 bases and J by 2 bases, with 9 bases between. The CDR3 is made up of 12 amino acids. Looked up from germline, CDR1 is LNHDA and CDR2 is SQIVND (reference sequence). The CDR3 here is CASGQLQETQYF. The CDR3 nucleotides read TGTGCCAGTGGACAGCTACAAGAGACCCAGTACTTC.

This clonotype has just a few counts. The gene calls are TRBV11-2 and TRBJ2-7; D possibly uses TRBD1 or TRBD2 (5 bases each). V lost 4 bases and J lost 2, with 18 bases in between. This CDR3 spans 16 amino acids. CDR1 is SGHAT, CDR2 FQNNGV, per germline. The CDR3: CASSSSVGVRTYEQYF. As DNA, the CDR3 is TGTGCCAGCAGCTCCTCCGTGGGGGTACGCACCTACGAGCAGTACTTC.

This clonotype occurred a few times. The rearrangement uses TRBV28 and TRBJ2-1, with D uncertain. Trimming removed 8 bases from V and 15 bases from J, with 20 bases in between. The CDR3 loop spans 12 amino acids. CDR1 and CDR2 (germline): MDHEN, SYDVKM. This CDR3 is CASGSAWARLFF. CDR3 nucleotides: TGTGCCAGCGGGTCCGCTTGGGCGCGGCTGTTCTTC.

This clonotype was seen ten or more times. The CDR3 bases are TGCAGCGGGGTTGGCAGCCTGGGGGCTTTCTTT. It translates to CSGVGSLGAFF. The chain links TRBV29-1 to TRBJ1-1, with D hard to call. The length of the CDR3 is 11 residues. The ends were cut back, 7 bases at V and 11 bases at J, with 17 bases in the middle. Per germline, CDR1 SQVTM and CDR2 ANQGSEA.

In its sample, this clonotype was seen many times. J is TRBJ2-7 and V is TRBV28; 10 positions agree with TRBD1. The V gene end was trimmed by 6 bases and the J gene end by 5 bases; junction bases not matched to a gene: 4. This CDR3 is built from 13 residues. CDR1 is MDHEN and CDR2 is SYDVKM in the germline V gene. Written as DNA, the CDR3 is TGTGCCAGCAGCAGCGGACAGGGGGACGAGCAGTACTTC. It specifies CASSSGQGDEQYF.

In its sample, this clonotype was seen many times. The chain joins TRBV28 to TRBJ2-1, with 13 bases that match TRBD2. This CDR3 comprises 18 residues. From germline, CDR1 is MDHEN and CDR2 SYDVKM. V was clipped by 4 bases and J by 6 bases; unmatched bases: 12. The CDR3 DNA is TGTGCCAGCAGTTCCCCTTCAACGCGACTAGCGGGAGGCAATGAGCAGTTCTTC. Translating gives CASSSPSTRLAGGNEQFF.

This clonotype was seen repeatedly, ten times or more. The rearrangement links TRBV2 to TRBJ2-7; D uncertain. Looked up from germline, CDR1 is SNHLY and CDR2 is FYNNEI. V shed 8 bases and J shed 0 bases, with 11 bases lying between them. The CDR3 loop spans 13 amino acids. The CDR3 reads CASQRQVSYEQYF. The CDR3 DNA follows: TGTGCCAGCCAGCGCCAGGTCTCCTACGAGCAGTACTTC.

This clonotype was detected only a few times. The rearrangement uses TRBV10-3 and TRBJ2-1; 8 nucleotides match TRBD1. The V and J ends lost 7 bases and 6 bases, in that order; junction bases with no gene match: 14. CDR1 ENHRY and CDR2 SYGVKD come from the germline V gene. This CDR3 is built from 16 residues. The CDR3 here is CAINDVDRENLNEQFF. The CDR3 DNA is TGTGCCATCAATGACGTGGACAGGGAGAACCTCAATGAGCAGTTCTTC.

The rearrangement uses TRBV11-3 and TRBJ2-5; TRBD1 aligns across 8 bases. The CDR3 consists of 16 residues. Germline-derived CDR1 and CDR2 are SGHNT and YENEEA. V trimming: 0 bases; J trimming: 5 bases; junction bases outside the gene matches: 8. For the CDR3, the DNA is TGTGCCAGCAGCTTAGATATTCAGGGGGCCGGCGAGACCCAGTACTTC. This gives the protein CASSLDIQGAGETQYF.

This clonotype was seen repeatedly, ten times or more. The chain is built from TRBV3-1 and TRBJ2-3; weak D call: TRBD2 (5 bases). V lost 4 bases and J lost 4, with 12 bases in between. The CDR3 sequence is 14 residues long. Germline V CDR1 and CDR2: LGHDT, YNNKEL (reference sequence). CDR3 protein: CASSPTRTPDTQYF. DNA for the CDR3: TGTGCCAGCAGCCCGACTCGGACTCCAGATACGCAGTATTTT.

This clonotype was counted at least ten times. The gene calls are TRBV7-9 and TRBJ2-3; TRBD2 matches at 10 bases. The CDR3 totals 18 residues. The trim removed 2 bases at V and 2 bases at J, leaving 10 bases unmatched. CDR1 is SEHNR, CDR2 FQNEAQ, per germline (reference sequence). CDR3 coding DNA: TGTGCCAGCAGCTTACGAGTCTTAGCGGGAGGATTCACAGATACGCAGTATTTT. It translates to CASSLRVLAGGFTDTQYF.

This clonotype was seen ten or more times. V and J are TRBV11-2 and TRBJ2-7, with D possibly being TRBD1 (5 bases). CDR3 length: 14 amino acids. CDR1 SGHAT and CDR2 FQNNGV come from the germline V gene. V lost 4 bases to trimming and J lost 2 bases, with 12 bases between them. CDR3 region: CASSSNRITYEQYF. Here the CDR3 DNA reads TGTGCCAGCAGCTCCAACAGGATCACCTACGAGCAGTACTTC.